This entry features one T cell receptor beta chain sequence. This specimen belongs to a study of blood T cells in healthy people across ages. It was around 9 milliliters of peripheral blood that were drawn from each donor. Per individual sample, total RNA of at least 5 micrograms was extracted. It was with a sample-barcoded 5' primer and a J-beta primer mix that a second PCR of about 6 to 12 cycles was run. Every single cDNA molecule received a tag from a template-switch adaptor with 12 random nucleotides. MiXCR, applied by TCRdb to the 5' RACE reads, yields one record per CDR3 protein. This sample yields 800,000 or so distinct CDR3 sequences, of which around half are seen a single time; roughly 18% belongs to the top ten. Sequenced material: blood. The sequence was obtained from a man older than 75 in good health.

The CDR3 loop is CASSRGGHAMPDQPQHF. The CDR3 DNA sequence: TGTGCCAGCAGTCGAGGGGGGCACGCGATGCCGGATCAGCCCCAGCATTTT. This chain uses TRBV7-2 with TRBJ1-5; tentative D call: TRBD1 (6 bases). V lost 6 bases to trimming and J lost 5 bases, with 23 bases between them. This CDR3 has 17 amino acids. Per the germline V gene, CDR1 is SGHTA and CDR2 is FQGNSA.